This record covers a single TCR beta chain. The target antigen is unknown. This sample is drawn from a study of identifying expanded T cells in peripheral blood. Germline V gene lookup returns CDR1 MGHDK and CDR2 SYGVNS. The CDR3 loop spans 13 amino acids. V dropped 5 bases and J dropped 6; count of bases not matched to a gene: 6. Study-wide findings and caveats: Clone count variance between approximately two-week samples rose with total template count. Technical replicates showed roughly 1.2 changed clones; two weeks about 16.4; four weeks 19.

Here immunoSEQ multiplex PCR was the method, and the copy in TCRdb shows in-frame clones only, minus some. The data hold roughly 100,000 clones, with approximately 88% observed a single time. Healthy donors had no documented immune events, such as infections, while sampled. The origin of this receptor is a person between 18 and 75 years old in good health. This chain connects TRBV25-1 to TRBJ1-2; 7 positions match TRBD1. Sequences were obtained from blood. CDR3 bases: TGTGCCAGCAGTCTACGACAGGGTCATGGCTACACCTTC. Protein sequence: CASSLRQGHGYTF.